The 20 T cell receptor beta chains listed next were all sequenced from one sample in a study of blood T cells in healthy people across ages. A sample-barcoded 5' primer and a J-beta primer mix were used in a second PCR of roughly 7 to 12 cycles. In TCRdb, the 5' RACE reads were re-called with MiXCR into one record per CDR3 protein. The data show about 770,000 distinct CDR3 sequences, around two fifths seen once. The material sequenced was blood. The receptor set was obtained from a man in his sixties in good health.

In nucleotides, the CDR3 is TGCGCCAGCAGCCCGGTTATCACTAATGAAAAACTGTTTTTT. Translating gives CASSPVITNEKLFF. The rearrangement joins TRBV4-3 to TRBJ1-4, with D unclear. Germline V gene data show CDR1 as LGHNA and CDR2 as YSLEER. Trimming took off 4 bases at V and 2 bases at J, with 8 bases between the two ends. The CDR3 has 14 residues.

This clonotype was found a few times. V gene TRBV4-3 combines with J gene TRBJ2-7, with D unresolved. V lost 2 bases to trimming and J lost 0 bases, with 14 bases between them. The CDR3 is 16 residues long. Germline-derived CDR1 and CDR2 are LGHNA and YSLEER. This CDR3 is CASSQHRASASYEQYF. In nucleotides, the CDR3 is TGCGCCAGCAGCCAACACCGGGCCTCAGCCTCCTACGAGCAGTACTTC.

There are many counts of this clonotype. The CDR3 loop reads CSARGDRYEQYF. CDR3 coding DNA: TGCAGTGCTAGAGGGGACCGCTACGAGCAGTACTTC. The rearrangement links TRBV20-1 to TRBJ2-7, with D perhaps given as TRBD1 or TRBD2 (5 bases each). V lost 1 base, J lost 3 bases, and 7 bases lay in between. The CDR3 length is 12 residues. Germline CDR1 is DFQATT and CDR2 is SNEGSKA (reference sequence).

As regards this clonotype: At one end, the junction sequence differs from germline, possibly due to a read error. The chain links TRBV5-1 to TRBJ2-1, with D maybe TRBD2 (5 bases). The CDR3 runs 15 residues. Germline CDR1 SGHRS, CDR2 YFSETQ. The CDR3 DNA reads TGCGCCAGCAGCATGGGAGACCCGACCTACGATGAGCAGTTCTTC. It yields the protein CASSMGDPTYDEQFF.

This clonotype was seen only a few times. The CDR3 loop is CASSSDRVNTQYF. In nucleotides, the CDR3 is TGTGCCAGCAGCTCTGACCGGGTTAATACGCAGTATTTT. V gene TRBV7-2 combines with J gene TRBJ2-3; no reliable D call. The germline V gene encodes CDR1 SGHTA and CDR2 FQGNSA. Trimming stripped 4 bases from V and 7 bases from J, with 12 bases between. This CDR3 is built from 13 residues.

The chain links TRBV28 to TRBJ1-2; D unresolved. Germline values: CDR1 MDHEN, CDR2 SYDVKM. The CDR3 totals 13 residues. Trimming stripped 4 bases from V and 5 bases from J, with 11 bases between. The chain's CDR3 is CASSCRPEYGYTF. The CDR3 nucleotides read TGTGCCAGCAGTTGCAGACCCGAGTATGGCTACACCTTC.

A few counts support this clonotype. The chain carries TRBV5-8 and TRBJ2-2; D is undetermined. The V end lost 0 bases, the J end lost 4 bases, and 7 bases lay between the germline ends. CDR1 and CDR2 (germline): SGHTS, YDEGEE. The CDR3 spans 14 residues. The CDR3 sequence is CASSLGGFTGELFF. The CDR3 nucleotides are TGTGCCAGCAGCTTGGGTGGCTTCACCGGGGAGCTGTTTTTT. Drawing the rest from reference TRBV5-8 and TRBJ2-2, the complete variable domain is EAGVTQSPTHLIKTRGQQATLRCSPISGHTSVYWYQQALGLGLQFLLWYDEGEERNRGNFPPRFSGRQFPNYSSELNVNALELEDSALYLCASSLGGFTGELFFGEGSRLTVL.

The sample holds a few counts of this clonotype. The rearrangement links TRBV27 to TRBJ2-1; maybe TRBD1 (5 bases). CDR3 length: 11 residues. Germline CDR1 reads MNHEY; CDR2 reads SMNVEV (reference sequence). The V gene lost 8 bases and the J gene lost 7 bases, with 9 bases spanning the gap. CDR3 sequence: CASGNRNEQFF. Written as DNA, the CDR3 is TGTGCCAGCGGCAACAGGAATGAGCAGTTCTTC.

As to this clonotype: This clone may be a read error of a much larger clone one base away. The V call is TRBV13, the J call TRBJ2-7; D is possibly TRBD1 (5 bases). Germline loops: CDR1 PRHDT, CDR2 FYEKMQ (reference sequence). The CDR3 has 15 amino acids. Written as DNA, the CDR3 is TGTGCCGGCAGCTTAGGGGCAGGGTCCTCCTACGAGCAGTACTTC. Translation gives CAGSLGAGSSYEQYF.

The genes are TRBV7-2 and TRBJ1-4; 7 positions agree with TRBD1. The CDR3 covers 14 residues. Germline V gives CDR1 SGHTA, CDR2 FQGNSA. Trimming removed 6 bases from V and 7 bases from J; junction bases left unmatched: 8. The CDR3 spells CASRLGQKAEKLFF. The CDR3 nucleotides are TGTGCCAGCAGATTGGGACAGAAAGCTGAAAAACTGTTTTTT.

This chain uses TRBV15 with TRBJ1-5; 7 bases align to TRBD1. CDR3 length: 15 amino acids. The V gene's germline CDR1 is LNHNV and CDR2 YYDKDF (reference sequence). The V gene end was trimmed by 5 bases and the J gene end by 7 bases; junction bases not matched to a gene: 11. The CDR3 here is CATSGQGGREQPQHF. The CDR3 region has the DNA TGTGCCACCAGCGGGCAGGGGGGGCGAGAACAGCCCCAGCATTTT.

This clonotype has just a few counts. The chain joins TRBV5-1 to TRBJ1-5; D call uncertain. Germline assignment: CDR1 SGHRS and CDR2 YFSETQ. The CDR3 sequence is 14 residues long. Deletions cut 0 bases from V and 2 bases from J, with 6 bases between. The chain's CDR3 is CASSLGDGNQPQHF. The DNA of the CDR3 is TGCGCCAGCAGCTTGGGGGATGGCAATCAGCCCCAGCATTTT.

V is TRBV3-1 and J is TRBJ2-7; TRBD1 matches at 10 bases. The germline V gene has CDR1 LGHDT and CDR2 YNNKEL (reference sequence). With 3 bases clipped from V and 5 bases from J, the junction kept 4 bases outside the gene matches. This CDR3 contains 14 residues. CDR3 sequence: CASSQGTGAHEQYF. The CDR3 bases are TGTGCCAGCAGCCAGGGGACAGGGGCCCACGAGCAGTACTTC.

This clonotype was detected once. The V and J genes are TRBV4-1 and TRBJ2-1; D is perhaps TRBD2 (5 bases). Trimming stripped 4 bases from V and 8 bases from J, with 9 bases between. This CDR3 has 12 residues. The germline CDR1 and CDR2 sequences are MGHRA and YSYEKL. The CDR3, as DNA: TGCGCCAGCAGCCGAGCGGTGCATGAGCAGTTCTTC. It yields the protein CASSRAVHEQFF.

About this clonotype: The junction departs from germline at one end; a sequencing error may be responsible. The chain uses TRBV4-3 and TRBJ1-2, with a weak D call TRBD1 (5 bases). The germline V gene encodes CDR1 LGHNA and CDR2 YSLEER. There are 16 residues in the CDR3. CDR3 amino acids: CACSQGQSWGVGGYTF. CDR3 coding DNA: TGCGCCTGCAGCCAAGGCCAGAGTTGGGGGGTAGGCGGCTACACCTTC.

The rearrangement uses TRBV9 and TRBJ2-5, with D perhaps matching TRBD1 (5 bases). The CDR3 extends over 14 amino acids. Trimming removed 5 bases from V and 4 bases from J, with 15 bases in between. Germline V gene data show CDR1 as SGDLS and CDR2 as YYNGEE. The CDR3 coding sequence is TGTGCCAGCAGTATAGACAGCCGAAGAGAGACCCAGTACTTC. This sequence encodes CASSIDSRRETQYF.

The rearrangement links TRBV4-3 to TRBJ1-2; no clear D gene. Trimming pared 0 bases from V and 4 bases from J, leaving 9 bases between. Germline assignment: CDR1 LGHNA and CDR2 YSLEER. The CDR3 contains 14 residues. Here the CDR3 DNA reads TGCGCCAGCAGCCAAGATTTGGGTACCTATGGCTACACCTTC. It encodes CASSQDLGTYGYTF.

The chain carries TRBV6-2 or TRBV6-3 and TRBJ2-4, with D unclear. Germline CDR1 reads MNHEY; CDR2 reads SVGEGT. This CDR3 has 13 amino acids. Trimming removed 6 bases at V and 4 bases at J, with 10 bases between. The CDR3 DNA reads TGTGCCAGCAGGTTCGAGACAAAAAACATTCAGTACTTC. Its protein product is CASRFETKNIQYF.

This clonotype was seen only a few times. The chain is built from TRBV7-2 and TRBJ1-4, with D perhaps TRBD1 (6 bases). The V end was cut by 4 bases, the J end by 3 bases, with 15 bases between. The germline CDR1 and CDR2 sequences are SGHTA and FQGNSA. The CDR3 spans 16 residues. The CDR3 DNA reads TGTGCCAGCAGCTCAGGGAACAGGGCTGCTAATGAAAAACTGTTTTTT. This translates into CASSSGNRAANEKLFF.

The gene calls are TRBV7-4 and TRBJ2-1; TRBD2 is a possible D gene (5 bases). Between the trimmed V and J ends, which lost 5 bases and 7 bases, there was a span of 9 bases. CDR3 length: 12 residues. The germline V gene has CDR1 SGHVT and CDR2 SQSDAQ. The CDR3 is CASSMRTNEQFF. The CDR3 nucleotides are TGTGCCAGCAGCATGAGGACTAATGAGCAGTTCTTC. Variable domain in full (rest from reference TRBV7-4 and TRBJ2-1): GAGVSQSPRYKVAKRGRDVALRCDSISGHVTLYWYRQTLGQGSEVLTYSQSDAQRDKSGRPSGRFSAERPERSVSTLKIQRTEQGDSAVYLCASSMRTNEQFFGPGTRLTVL.